The 20 T cell receptor beta chains below come from one sample, sequenced in a study of T cell responses to AZD1222 COVID-19 vaccine. Measured with immunoSEQ multiplex PCR; TCRdb has only the in-frame clones, and not every one. This sample has about 140,000 clones; 85% to 95% occur once, and the top ten carry over 0.85%. Material: peripheral blood, obtained on day 0 of MenACWY control vaccination. All receptors come from an adult in good health.

V and J are TRBV10-3 and TRBJ2-1; the match to TRBD1 covers 9 bases. CDR3 length: 16 residues. J was trimmed by 5 bases and V by 6 bases; bases with no gene match: 11. Germline V gives CDR1 ENHRY, CDR2 SYGVKD. The CDR3 loop is CAISTTGTGRDNEQFF. DNA for the CDR3: TGTGCCATCAGCACAACCGGGACAGGGAGAGACAATGAGCAGTTCTTC.

Note on this clone: Other DNA sequences in the sample encode the same CDR3. This chain uses TRBV7-9 with TRBJ2-7; D call uncertain. CDR3 length: 12 amino acids. V dropped 5 bases and J dropped 4 bases, with 9 bases sitting between them. Germline CDR1 and CDR2: SEHNR and FQNEAQ (reference sequence). The CDR3 region has the DNA TGTGCCAGCAGCCGTGGTGGTTACGAGCAGTACTTC. Protein product: CASSRGGYEQYF.

The chain carries TRBV3-1 (or the pseudogene TRBV3-2) and TRBJ2-1; D is unclear. V gave up 3 bases and J gave up 6 bases, with 3 bases separating them. From germline, CDR1 is LGHDT and CDR2 YNNKEL (reference sequence). The CDR3 extends over 11 amino acids. CDR3 DNA: TGTGCCAGCAGCCAGCTCAATGAGCAGTTCTTC. Amino acids: CASSQLNEQFF.

The chain recombines TRBV7-8 with TRBJ2-1, with TRBD2 matching 8 bases. V was clipped by 5 bases and J by 9 bases; unmatched bases: 12. Germline loops: CDR1 SGHVS, CDR2 FQNEAQ. This CDR3 contains 15 residues. CDR3 in DNA: TGTGCCAGCAGCCGAGCACCCCTTAGCGGGACTGAGCAGTTCTTC. As protein: CASSRAPLSGTEQFF.

The gene calls are TRBV4-2 and TRBJ1-5, with a possible D match to TRBD1 (6 bases). CDR3 size: 15 residues. Germline CDR1 is LGHNA and CDR2 is YNFKEQ. V lost 4 bases, J lost 5 bases, and 15 bases lay in between. Written as DNA, the CDR3 is TGTGCCAGCAGCCTGGGACAAGAAAGGTATCAGCCCCAGCATTTT. Translated, it gives CASSLGQERYQPQHF.

This rearrangement joins TRBV21-1 to TRBJ2-1. TRBV21-1 corresponds to a pseudogene. There are 16 residues in the CDR3. CDR3 nucleotide sequence: TGTGCCAGCAGCCCCATAAGGGCCAGCTCCTACAATGAGCAGTTCTTC. This translates into CASSPIRASSYNEQFF.

The V and J genes are TRBV19 and TRBJ1-5, with unresolved D. The ends were cut back, 3 bases at V and 0 bases at J, with 9 bases in the middle. The length of the CDR3 is 15 residues. Germline assignment: CDR1 LNHDA and CDR2 SQIVND (reference sequence). The CDR3 is CASSMKEYSNQPQHF. The CDR3 bases are TGTGCCAGTAGTATGAAGGAGTATAGCAATCAGCCCCAGCATTTT.

This clone was seen a single time. CDR3 sequence (DNA): TGTGCCAGCAGTGATAGACCGAATGAAAAACTGTTTTTT. Translation: CASSDRPNEKLFF. V gene TRBV6-1 combines with J gene TRBJ1-4; no clear D gene. V was clipped by 3 bases and J by 5 bases, with 7 bases between them. The CDR3 runs to 13 residues. The germline V gene encodes CDR1 MNHNS and CDR2 SASEGT.

The V gene is TRBV6-2 or TRBV6-3, the J gene TRBJ1-2; 7 bases are a match to TRBD1. The CDR3 length is 14 residues. V dropped 2 bases and J dropped 2; count of bases not matched to a gene: 2. The germline V gene has CDR1 MNHEY and CDR2 SVGEGT. The chain's CDR3 is CASSYLRGNYGYTF. The CDR3 coding sequence is TGTGCCAGCAGTTACCTCAGGGGGAACTATGGCTACACCTTC.

The chain combines TRBV24-1 with TRBJ1-5; D is possibly TRBD1 (6 bases). The CDR3 consists of 17 residues. With 4 bases removed from V and 0 bases from J, the gap between germline ends came to 15 bases. Per germline, CDR1 KGHDR and CDR2 SFDVKD. This CDR3 is CATSDPLRGDSNQPQHF. The CDR3 nucleotides read TGTGCCACCAGTGACCCGTTGAGGGGGGATAGCAATCAGCCCCAGCATTTT.

The chain recombines TRBV5-6 with TRBJ2-7; D might be TRBD1 (6 bases). CDR1 SGHDT and CDR2 YYEEEE come from the germline V gene. This CDR3 comprises 12 residues. Between the trimmed V and J ends, which lost 5 bases and 4 bases, there was a span of 10 bases. The CDR3 loop is CASSYDRYEQYF. CDR3 DNA sequence: TGTGCCAGCAGTTACGACAGGTACGAGCAGTACTTC.

The chain has TRBV7-9 and TRBJ1-5; D call uncertain. The CDR3 spans 15 residues. V was pared by 5 bases and J by 4 bases, with 15 bases between. Germline V CDR1 and CDR2: SEHNR, FQNEAQ (reference sequence). DNA of the CDR3: TGTGCCAGCAGCCGTACGGAGGACCTTAATCAGCCCCAGCATTTT. Amino acid sequence: CASSRTEDLNQPQHF. Supplemented by reference TRBV7-9 and TRBJ1-5, the full variable domain reads DTGVSQNPRHKITKRGQNVTFRCDPISEHNRLYWYRQTLGQGPEFLTYFQNEAQLEKSRLLSDRFSAERPKGSFSTLEIQRTEQGDSAMYLCASSRTEDLNQPQHFGDGTRLSIL.

The genes are TRBV19 and TRBJ2-5; D is possibly TRBD1 (5 bases). The V end lost 5 bases, the J end lost 5 bases, and 9 bases lay between the germline ends. The CDR3 runs to 12 residues. From germline, CDR1 is LNHDA and CDR2 SQIVND (reference sequence). CDR3 region: CASSQGSETQYF. CDR3 nucleotide sequence: TGTGCCAGTAGTCAGGGATCGGAGACCCAGTACTTC. Supplemented by reference TRBV19 and TRBJ2-5, the full variable domain reads DGGITQSPKYLFRKEGQNVTLSCEQNLNHDAMYWYRQDPGQGLRLIYYSQIVNDFQKGDIAEGYSVSREKKESFPLTVTSAQKNPTAFYLCASSQGSETQYFGPGTRLLVL.

The rearrangement joins TRBV5-1 to TRBJ1-1; no reliable D call. V was cut by 4 bases and J by 3 bases, with 10 bases left in between. Germline loops: CDR1 SGHRS, CDR2 YFSETQ. The length of the CDR3 is 13 residues. The CDR3 nucleotides are TGCGCCAGCAGCGTGGGAAAGGACACTGAAGCTTTCTTT. The encoded protein is CASSVGKDTEAFF.

V and J are TRBV5-4 and TRBJ1-2; D gene uncertain. The V gene lost 2 bases and the J gene lost 7 bases, with 9 bases spanning the gap. CDR3 size: 12 residues. Germline loops: CDR1 SGHNT, CDR2 YYREEE (reference sequence). As DNA, the CDR3 is TGTGCCAGCAGCTTAGAGGACCGTGGCTACACCTTC. Translating it yields CASSLEDRGYTF.

Written as DNA, the CDR3 is TGTGCCAGCAGCTTGAGCCCCAATGAGCAGTTCTTC. Protein product: CASSLSPNEQFF. This chain uses TRBV5-5 with TRBJ2-1, with D hard to call. V was trimmed by 1 base and J by 6 bases, leaving 5 bases between them. This CDR3 has 12 amino acids. The germline gives CDR1 SGHKS, CDR2 YYEKEE (reference sequence).

This clone was recorded once. The rearrangement joins TRBV24-1 to TRBJ2-2; possibly TRBD1 for D (5 bases). The CDR3 extends over 14 amino acids. Germline values: CDR1 KGHDR, CDR2 SFDVKD. V shed 5 bases and J shed 5 bases, with 11 bases lying between them. The CDR3 sequence: CATSVRAGTGELFF. Written as DNA, the CDR3 is TGTGCCACCAGTGTCAGGGCTGGTACCGGGGAGCTGTTTTTT.

This rearrangement joins TRBV4-1 to TRBJ1-5, with 9 bases lining up with TRBD1. The CDR3 runs 16 residues. V lost 4 bases, J lost 7 bases, and 11 bases stayed unmatched. The V gene's germline CDR1 is MGHRA and CDR2 YSYEKL. The CDR3 protein is CASSLIRDRDRQPQHF. In nucleotides, the CDR3 is TGCGCCAGCAGCCTCATCCGGGACAGGGATAGGCAGCCCCAGCATTTT.

The V call is TRBV28, the J call TRBJ1-1, with D possibly being TRBD1 (5 bases). Germline V gene data show CDR1 as MDHEN and CDR2 as SYDVKM. The CDR3 length is 14 residues. V was shortened by 2 bases and J by 5 bases, with 12 bases between the two germline ends. CDR3 DNA: TGTGCCAGCAGTTTAAGGGGCAGGGTAACTGAAGCTTTCTTT. Translation gives CASSLRGRVTEAFF.

The V call is TRBV5-1, the J call TRBJ2-3; 10 bases map to TRBD2. CDR3 size: 14 residues. Trimming took 4 bases from V and 4 from J; bases not matched to a gene: 3. Germline V lookup: CDR1 SGHRS, CDR2 YFSETQ. CDR3 nucleotides: TGCGCCAGCAGCGTAGCGGGAGGTCCAGATACGCAGTATTTT. Translated, it gives CASSVAGGPDTQYF.